This is a list of T cell receptor beta chains from one sample in a study of cytotoxic CD8 clonotypes in ibrutinib-treated CLL. The protocol was immunoSEQ multiplex PCR, while the TCRdb copy is restricted to in-frame clones and leaves out a portion. The table records roughly 250,000 clones, around 70% of them present only once. Sequenced here: PBMCs, sampled after 24 months of ibrutinib treatment. The receptors were gathered from a human donor with chronic lymphocytic leukemia. CDR3s include the opening cysteine and the closing phenylalanine or tryptophan. The D gene is left open where the match is weak. Expanded clones are given a class, and other clones once, few, many or no size at all.

clone_size: .; cdr3_length: 12; d_call: .; v_call: TRBV6-5; j_call: TRBJ1-2; cdr3_aa: CASSPGQYGYTF; cdr3_nt: TGTGCCAGCAGCCCAGGGCAGTATGGCTACACCTTC
clone_size: .; cdr3_length: 14; d_call: .; v_call: TRBV6-5; j_call: TRBJ1-1; cdr3_aa: CASSYSTPNTEAFF; cdr3_nt: TGTGCCAGCAGTTACTCGACACCGAACACTGAAGCTTTCTTT
clone_size: .; cdr3_length: 16; d_call: .; v_call: TRBV9; j_call: TRBJ2-1; cdr3_aa: CASSVGYSTSYNEQFF; cdr3_nt: TGTGCCAGCAGCGTAGGTTACAGTACCTCCTACAATGAGCAGTTCTTC
clone_size: .; cdr3_length: 14; d_call: TRBD2; v_call: TRBV7-7; j_call: TRBJ2-7; cdr3_aa: CASSLYMRGYEQYF; cdr3_nt: TGTGCTAGCAGCTTATACATGCGGGGGTACGAGCAGTACTTC
clone_size: .; cdr3_length: 15; d_call: TRBD1; v_call: TRBV27; j_call: TRBJ1-2; cdr3_aa: CASSLSGGANYGYTF; cdr3_nt: TGTGCCAGCAGTTTATCAGGGGGCGCAAACTATGGCTACACCTTC
clone_size: .; cdr3_length: 13; d_call: .; v_call: TRBV28; j_call: TRBJ1-2; cdr3_aa: CASSLEESYGYTF; cdr3_nt: TGTGCCAGCAGTTTAGAGGAAAGCTATGGCTACACCTTC
clone_size: .; cdr3_length: 17; d_call: .; v_call: TRBV5-1; j_call: TRBJ2-2; cdr3_aa: CASSPLLGSTKAGELFF; cdr3_nt: TGCGCCAGCAGCCCCTTACTCGGGAGTACGAAGGCCGGGGAGCTGTTTTTT
clone_size: .; cdr3_length: 14; d_call: .; v_call: TRBV19; j_call: TRBJ2-1; cdr3_aa: CASSDGTSYNEQFF; cdr3_nt: TGTGCCAGTAGTGACGGAACCTCCTACAATGAGCAGTTCTTC
clone_size: .; cdr3_length: 13; d_call: TRBD2; v_call: TRBV5-1; j_call: TRBJ2-7; cdr3_aa: CASKREQFYEQYF; cdr3_nt: TGCGCCAGCAAGCGGGAGCAATTCTACGAGCAGTACTTC
clone_size: .; cdr3_length: 16; d_call: .; v_call: TRBV2; j_call: TRBJ2-7; cdr3_aa: CASRITGKVGPYEQYF; cdr3_nt: TGTGCCAGCAGGATCACAGGGAAGGTAGGCCCCTACGAGCAGTACTTC
clone_size: .; cdr3_length: 11; d_call: .; v_call: TRBV20-1; j_call: TRBJ2-7; cdr3_aa: CSVKVDYEQYF; cdr3_nt: TGCAGTGTGAAAGTAGACTACGAGCAGTACTTC
clone_size: .; cdr3_length: 16; d_call: .; v_call: TRBV5-1; j_call: TRBJ2-7; cdr3_aa: CASSLATGWASYEQYF; cdr3_nt: TGCGCCAGCAGCCTAGCGACAGGGTGGGCTAGCTACGAGCAGTACTTC
clone_size: .; cdr3_length: 15; d_call: .; v_call: TRBV18; j_call: TRBJ1-2; cdr3_aa: CASSPITERNYGYTF; cdr3_nt: TGTGCCAGCTCACCAATTACGGAGCGTAACTATGGCTACACCTTC
clone_size: .; cdr3_length: 15; d_call: .; v_call: TRBV28; j_call: TRBJ1-1; cdr3_aa: CASSPSSISNTEAFF; cdr3_nt: TGTGCCAGCAGTCCCTCGAGCATATCGAACACTGAAGCTTTCTTT
clone_size: .; cdr3_length: 12; d_call: .; v_call: TRBV2; j_call: TRBJ2-7; cdr3_aa: CASREQGYEQYF; cdr3_nt: TGTGCCAGCCGAGAACAGGGTTACGAGCAGTACTTC
clone_size: few; cdr3_length: 11; d_call: .; v_call: TRBV20-1; j_call: TRBJ1-5; cdr3_aa: CSARGPGTQHF; cdr3_nt: TGCAGTGCTAGAGGCCCGGGGACCCAGCATTTT
clone_size: few; cdr3_length: 13; d_call: TRBD1; v_call: TRBV30; j_call: TRBJ1-2; cdr3_aa: CAWRQGGTYGYTF; cdr3_nt: TGTGCCTGGAGACAGGGGGGGACCTATGGCTACACCTTC
clone_size: few; cdr3_length: 13; d_call: TRBD2; v_call: TRBV29-1; j_call: TRBJ2-7; cdr3_aa: CSVGTSGSYEQYF; cdr3_nt: TGCAGCGTTGGGACTAGCGGGAGCTACGAGCAGTACTTC
clone_size: .; cdr3_length: 13; d_call: .; v_call: TRBV29-1; j_call: TRBJ1-1; cdr3_aa: CSVGGRLDTEAFF; cdr3_nt: TGCAGCGTCGGGGGCCGATTGGATACTGAAGCTTTCTTT
clone_size: .; cdr3_length: 14; d_call: .; v_call: TRBV30; j_call: TRBJ2-5; cdr3_aa: CAWSVTLGKETQYF; cdr3_nt: TGTGCCTGGAGTGTCACCCTGGGGAAAGAGACCCAGTACTTC
clone_size: .; cdr3_length: 11; d_call: .; v_call: TRBV20-1; j_call: TRBJ2-7; cdr3_aa: CSASQGREQYF; cdr3_nt: TGCAGTGCTAGTCAGGGACGAGAGCAGTACTTC
clone_size: .; cdr3_length: 16; d_call: TRBD1; v_call: TRBV19; j_call: TRBJ1-5; cdr3_aa: CASRQTGINSNQPQHF; cdr3_nt: TGTGCCAGTAGACAGACAGGGATCAATAGCAATCAGCCCCAGCATTTT
clone_size: .; cdr3_length: 16; d_call: TRBD1; v_call: TRBV5-1; j_call: TRBJ2-7; cdr3_aa: CASSLIGGTSSYEQYF; cdr3_nt: TGCGCCAGCAGCCTTATAGGGGGCACAAGCTCCTACGAGCAGTACTTC
clone_size: .; cdr3_length: 15; d_call: .; v_call: TRBV27; j_call: TRBJ2-1; cdr3_aa: CASSLTAYPGNEQFF; cdr3_nt: TGTGCCAGCAGTCTGACAGCTTACCCGGGGAATGAGCAGTTCTTC
clone_size: .; cdr3_length: 12; d_call: .; v_call: TRBV28; j_call: TRBJ2-1; cdr3_aa: CASLTSGDEQFF; cdr3_nt: TGTGCCAGCTTGACTTCGGGGGATGAGCAGTTCTTC
clone_size: few; cdr3_length: 13; d_call: .; v_call: TRBV27; j_call: TRBJ2-7; cdr3_aa: CASSPSRIYEQYF; cdr3_nt: TGTGCCAGCAGTCCCAGCCGTATCTACGAGCAGTACTTC
clone_size: .; cdr3_length: 16; d_call: .; v_call: TRBV7-9; j_call: TRBJ1-3; cdr3_aa: CASSLDQSNSGNTIYF; cdr3_nt: TGTGCCAGCAGCCTAGATCAGTCTAACTCTGGAAACACCATATATTTT
clone_size: .; cdr3_length: 14; d_call: TRBD2; v_call: TRBV10-2; j_call: TRBJ2-5; cdr3_aa: CASSGLAGRETQYF; cdr3_nt: TGCGCCAGCAGTGGACTAGCGGGGCGGGAGACCCAGTACTTC
clone_size: .; cdr3_length: 14; d_call: .; v_call: TRBV6-5; j_call: TRBJ1-1; cdr3_aa: CASSYYQGNTEAFF; cdr3_nt: TGTGCCAGCAGTTACTATCAGGGGAACACTGAAGCTTTCTTT
clone_size: .; cdr3_length: 15; d_call: .; v_call: TRBV30; j_call: TRBJ2-3; cdr3_aa: CALERASSPPDTQYF; cdr3_nt: TGTGCCTTGGAGCGGGCGTCTTCCCCCCCAGATACGCAGTATTTT
clone_size: once; cdr3_length: 16; d_call: TRBD2; v_call: TRBV29-1; j_call: TRBJ2-7; cdr3_aa: CSVSGTSGKSSYEQYF; cdr3_nt: TGCAGCGTTTCCGGGACTAGCGGGAAGAGCTCCTACGAGCAGTACTTC
clone_size: once; cdr3_length: 15; d_call: .; v_call: TRBV2; j_call: TRBJ2-7; cdr3_aa: CASIQSPTFSYEQYF; cdr3_nt: TGTGCCAGCATCCAGAGTCCTACTTTCTCCTACGAGCAGTACTTC
clone_size: few; cdr3_length: 14; d_call: TRBD1; v_call: TRBV6-5; j_call: TRBJ1-5; cdr3_aa: CASSGQGSNQPQHF; cdr3_nt: TGTGCCAGCAGTGGACAGGGATCCAATCAGCCCCAGCATTTT
clone_size: .; cdr3_length: 15; d_call: .; v_call: TRBV5-1; j_call: TRBJ2-5; cdr3_aa: CATKGQGGVSETQYF; cdr3_nt: TGCGCCACCAAAGGGCAGGGAGGCGTTTCAGAGACCCAGTACTTC
clone_size: .; cdr3_length: 15; d_call: .; v_call: TRBV29-1; j_call: TRBJ2-7; cdr3_aa: CSVDLSGKGTSEQYF; cdr3_nt: TGCAGCGTTGACCTTTCTGGGAAGGGAACCTCGGAGCAGTACTTC
clone_size: few; cdr3_length: 12; d_call: .; v_call: TRBV2; j_call: TRBJ1-5; cdr3_aa: CASSDGNQPQHF; cdr3_nt: TGTGCCAGCAGTGACGGCAATCAGCCCCAGCATTTT
clone_size: .; cdr3_length: 14; d_call: TRBD1; v_call: TRBV6-5; j_call: TRBJ1-2; cdr3_aa: CASSLQGAVYGYTF; cdr3_nt: TGTGCCAGCAGTCTGCAGGGGGCGGTCTATGGCTACACCTTC
clone_size: few; cdr3_length: 12; d_call: .; v_call: TRBV2; j_call: TRBJ1-5; cdr3_aa: CASRKDNQPQHF; cdr3_nt: TGTGCCAGCAGGAAGGACAATCAGCCCCAGCATTTT
clone_size: .; cdr3_length: 17; d_call: .; v_call: TRBV10-3; j_call: TRBJ2-5; cdr3_aa: CAINEPTLDTGQETQYF; cdr3_nt: TGTGCCATCAATGAGCCGACCCTCGATACGGGTCAAGAGACCCAGTACTTC
clone_size: .; cdr3_length: 11; d_call: .; v_call: TRBV5-4; j_call: TRBJ2-1; cdr3_aa: CASSLNNEQFF; cdr3_nt: TGTGCCAGCAGTTTGAACAATGAGCAGTTCTTC
clone_size: .; cdr3_length: 13; d_call: .; v_call: TRBV7-2; j_call: TRBJ1-5; cdr3_aa: CASSSQEDQPQHF; cdr3_nt: TGTGCCAGCAGCTCACAAGAAGATCAGCCCCAGCATTTT